The rows below give T cell receptor beta chains drawn from one sample of a study of neurological immune-mediated disorders. TCRdb used MiXCR to reprocess the 5' RACE reads, holding one entry per CDR3 protein. This sample yields about 62,000 distinct CDR3 sequences, of which 3.5% to 4.5% are seen a single time; 2.2% belongs to the top ten. The specimen sequenced was PBMCs. The receptors stem from a woman between 50 and 59 years old with multiple sclerosis. Each CDR3 is given with its conserved first and last residue. The order of the fields is clone size, D gene, V gene, J gene, CDR3 protein, CDR3 DNA. The D gene is left open where the match is weak. Not every row has a clone size; where given, it reads once, few, many or a size class.

clone_size: many
d_call: TRBD2
v_call: TRBV7-2
j_call: TRBJ2-1
cdr3_aa: CASSFAGLPNNEQFF
cdr3_nt: TGTGCCAGCAGCTTCGCGGGACTACCAAACAATGAGCAGTTCTTC

clone_size: many
d_call: NA
v_call: TRBV7-2
j_call: TRBJ2-2
cdr3_aa: CASSPNVLTGELFF
cdr3_nt: TGTGCCAGCAGCCCGAATGTCCTCACCGGGGAGCTGTTTTTT

clone_size: few
d_call: TRBD1
v_call: TRBV5-1
j_call: TRBJ2-2
cdr3_aa: CASSLGDREPNTGELFF
cdr3_nt: TGCGCCAGCAGCTTGGGGGACAGGGAACCGAACACCGGGGAGCTGTTTTTT

clone_size: many
d_call: NA
v_call: TRBV12-3/TRBV12-4
j_call: TRBJ1-6
cdr3_aa: CASSPAGVKGSYNSPLHF
cdr3_nt: TGTGCCAGCAGCCCTGCAGGGGTAAAGGGCTCCTATAATTCACCCCTCCACTTT

clone_size: few
d_call: NA
v_call: TRBV20-1
j_call: TRBJ1-5
cdr3_aa: CSVPQGAGSNQPQNF
cdr3_nt: TGCAGTGTCCCACAGGGAGCGGGGAGCAATCAGCCCCAGAATTTT

clone_size: many
d_call: NA
v_call: TRBV9
j_call: TRBJ2-3
cdr3_aa: CASSLLGRASTDTQYF
cdr3_nt: TGTGCCAGCAGCCTCCTAGGGCGTGCTAGCACAGATACGCAGTATTTT

clone_size: NA
d_call: NA
v_call: TRBV20-1
j_call: TRBJ2-7
cdr3_aa: CSARETRSEQYF
cdr3_nt: TGCAGTGCTAGGGAGACTAGAAGTGAGCAGTACTTC

clone_size: many
d_call: NA
v_call: TRBV27
j_call: TRBJ1-2
cdr3_aa: CASCPSGTNYGYTF
cdr3_nt: TGTGCCAGCTGCCCCTCGGGGACTAACTATGGCTACACCTTC

clone_size: many
d_call: TRBD2
v_call: TRBV28
j_call: TRBJ2-7
cdr3_aa: CASSFSGLAGDEQYF
cdr3_nt: TGTGCCAGCAGTTTTTCAGGACTAGCGGGAGACGAGCAGTACTTC

clone_size: many
d_call: TRBD2
v_call: TRBV7-9
j_call: TRBJ2-2
cdr3_aa: CASSLQAGGAGELFF
cdr3_nt: TGTGCCAGCAGCTTGCAAGCGGGAGGGGCCGGGGAGCTGTTTTTT

clone_size: many
d_call: NA
v_call: TRBV7-9
j_call: TRBJ2-1
cdr3_aa: CASSPIYPAGQFF
cdr3_nt: TGTGCCAGCAGCCCCATATACCCGGCGGGGCAGTTCTTC

clone_size: many
d_call: NA
v_call: TRBV11-3
j_call: TRBJ1-1
cdr3_aa: CASSRQLNTEAFF
cdr3_nt: TGTGCCAGCAGCCGACAGTTGAACACTGAAGCTTTCTTT